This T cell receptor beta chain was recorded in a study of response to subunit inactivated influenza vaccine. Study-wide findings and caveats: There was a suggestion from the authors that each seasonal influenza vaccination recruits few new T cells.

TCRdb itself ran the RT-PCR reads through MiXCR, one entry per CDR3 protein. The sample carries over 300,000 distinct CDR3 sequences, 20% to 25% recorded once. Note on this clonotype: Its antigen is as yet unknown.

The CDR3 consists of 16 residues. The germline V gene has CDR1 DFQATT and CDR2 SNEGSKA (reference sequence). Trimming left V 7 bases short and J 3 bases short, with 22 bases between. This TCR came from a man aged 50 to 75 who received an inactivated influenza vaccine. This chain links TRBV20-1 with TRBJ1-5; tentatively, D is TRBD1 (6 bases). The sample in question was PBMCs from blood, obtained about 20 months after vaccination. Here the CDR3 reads CSVQGQGRRVNQPQHF. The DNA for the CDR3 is TGCAGTGTCCAGGGGCAGGGGAGAAGGGTCAATCAGCCCCAGCATTTT.